Presented here are 22 T cell receptor beta chains from one specimen sequenced in a study of T cells in Graves' hyperthyroidism and ophthalmopathy. Researchers amplified the TCR beta CDR3 regions from RNA transcripts. Carried out on the TCR CDR3, a first-round RT-PCR used the HTBI primer set. TCRdb reprocessed the multiplex PCR reads with MiXCR, giving one entry per CDR3 protein. Seen here are 490,000 or so distinct CDR3 sequences, over 45% observed once, and the top ten hold about two fifths. The sequenced sample was peripheral blood or thyroid tissue (not recorded which). The receptors derive from an adult woman with Graves' disease, either hyperthyroidism or ophthalmopathy (not recorded which).

This clonotype was observed many times. The rearrangement joins TRBV4-2 to TRBJ1-2; TRBD1 matches 8 bases. V lost 3 bases, J lost 3 bases, and 3 bases stayed unmatched. CDR3 size: 14 residues. Germline CDR1 LGHNA, CDR2 YNFKEQ. CDR3 DNA: TGTGCCAGCAGCCATTCGACAGGGGACTATGGCTACACCTTC. Protein product: CASSHSTGDYGYTF.

The chain carries TRBV10-3 and TRBJ2-5; tentative D call: TRBD2 (5 bases). The length of the CDR3 is 12 residues. The germline CDR1 and CDR2 sequences are ENHRY and SYGVKD. The V end was cut by 11 bases, the J end by 3 bases, with 13 bases between. The CDR3: CAAGVEEETQYF. Written as DNA, the CDR3 is TGTGCCGCCGGGGTGGAGGAAGAGACCCAGTACTTC.

This clonotype was picked up many times. DNA of the CDR3: TGCGCCAGCAGTCGGGACAGGGAGGTTCTCTACGAGCAGTACTTC. The encoded protein is CASSRDREVLYEQYF. The chain is built from TRBV10-2 and TRBJ2-7, with 9 bases lining up with TRBD1. Germline lookup yields CDR1 WSHSY and CDR2 SAAADI. The CDR3 has 15 residues. J was trimmed by 3 bases and V by 5 bases; bases with no gene match: 8.

This clonotype occurred once. At one end, the junction sequence differs from germline, possibly due to a read error. V usage is TRBV10-3 and J usage is TRBJ1-4; the D gene is possibly TRBD1 (5 bases). This CDR3 has 15 residues. CDR1 and CDR2 from the germline V gene are ENHRY and SYGVKD. The CDR3 DNA follows: TGTGCCGTCAGTGAGCTGTGGGGGACTAATGAAAAACTGTTTTTT. It codes for CAVSELWGTNEKLFF.

V gene TRBV19 combines with J gene TRBJ1-2, with no clear D. CDR1 is LNHDA and CDR2 is SQIVND in the germline V gene (reference sequence). Trimming removed 3 bases at V and 2 bases at J, with 10 bases between. CDR3 length: 14 residues. CDR3 nucleotides: TGTGCCAGTAGTATTTTTGACGGGAACTATGGCTACACCTTC. It is translated as CASSIFDGNYGYTF.

This clonotype was seen ten or more times. The chain is built from TRBV15 and TRBJ1-5, with unresolved D. V was shortened by 2 bases and J by 7 bases, with 9 bases between the two germline ends. Germline values: CDR1 LNHNV, CDR2 YYDKDF (reference sequence). This CDR3 region has 13 residues. For the CDR3, the DNA is TGTGCCACCAGCAGATCCAGTAGGCAGCCCCAGCATTTT. Translated: CATSRSSRQPQHF. Full variable domain (rest looked up from reference TRBV15 and TRBJ1-5): DAMVIQNPRYQVTQFGKPVTLSCSQTLNHNVMYWYQQKSSQAPKLLFHYYDKDFNNEADTPDNFQSRRPNTSFCFLDIRSPGLGDTAMYLCATSRSSRQPQHFGDGTRLSIL.

This clonotype showed up just a few times. V is TRBV4-1 and J is TRBJ1-2, with a tentative D call TRBD1 (5 bases). Germline CDR1 and CDR2: MGHRA and YSYEKL. The germline V and J ends were trimmed by 5 bases and 9 bases, with 16 bases remaining between them. This CDR3 contains 13 residues. In nucleotides, the CDR3 is TGCGCCAGCAGCTTTCAGGGACCTAAACGCTACACCTTC. This sequence encodes CASSFQGPKRYTF.

This chain connects TRBV10-3 to TRBJ2-7; the D gene is possibly TRBD2 (5 bases). The CDR3 totals 14 residues. Germline CDR1 is ENHRY and CDR2 is SYGVKD. CDR3 sequence reads: CARDWVSVAYEQYF. The DNA of the CDR3 is TGTGCTAGAGATTGGGTTAGCGTGGCCTACGAGCAGTACTTC.

Details on this clonotype: The junction and the germline gene differ at one end; a read error may be behind it. V gene TRBV7-9 combines with J gene TRBJ1-6; D unresolved. This CDR3 is 14 amino acids long. The germline gives CDR1 SEHNR, CDR2 FQNEAQ (reference sequence). CDR3 amino acids: CASSEFTENSPPHF. DNA of the CDR3: TGCGCCAGCAGTGAGTTTACAGAAAATTCACCCCCCCACTTT.

This clonotype was seen at least ten times. J is TRBJ1-3 and V is TRBV11-1; D is uncertain. Deletions cut 0 bases from V and 2 bases from J, with 5 bases between. Germline CDR1 and CDR2: SGHAT and FQDESV (reference sequence). The CDR3 has 14 amino acids. The CDR3 here is CASSLAGPGNTIYF. The DNA of the CDR3 is TGTGCCAGCAGCTTAGCTGGGCCTGGAAACACCATATATTTT.

Comment on this clonotype: Lacking the conserved final phenylalanine or tryptophan, this CDR3 likely reflects a read error. The chain combines TRBV6-6 with TRBJ2-7; D may be TRBD2 (6 bases). V lost 7 bases and J lost 0, with 13 bases in between. This CDR3 contains 14 residues. The germline gives CDR1 MNHNY, CDR2 SVGAGI (reference sequence). The CDR3 nucleotides are TGTGCCAGCACCCGCGGGACGGCCTCCTACGAGCAGTACTCC. Translating gives CASTRGTASYEQYS.

The genes are TRBV7-8 and TRBJ1-1; tentative D call: TRBD1 (6 bases). CDR1 and CDR2 (germline): SGHVS, FQNEAQ. The germline V and J ends were trimmed by 0 bases and 4 bases, with 9 bases remaining between them. CDR3 length: 14 residues. The CDR3 DNA follows: TGTGCCAGCAGCTTAGCTTACAGGGCCACTGAAGCTTTCTTT. It encodes CASSLAYRATEAFF.

This sequence joins TRBV15 and TRBJ2-5; either TRBD1 or TRBD2 may supply D (5 bases each). The germline V gene encodes CDR1 LNHNV and CDR2 YYDKDF (reference sequence). The CDR3 extends over 15 amino acids. V was shortened by 0 bases and J by 4 bases, with 12 bases between the two germline ends. Written as DNA, the CDR3 is TGTGCCACCAGCAGAGATACGGGGCCGGGAGAGACCCAGTACTTC. Its protein product is CATSRDTGPGETQYF.

The V and J genes are TRBV10-3 and TRBJ1-1; D gene ambiguous. V lost 0 bases and J lost 0, with 11 bases in between. Germline CDR1 is ENHRY and CDR2 is SYGVKD. The CDR3 consists of 16 residues. CDR3 region: CAISESMGTVNTEAFF. The CDR3 region has the DNA TGTGCCATCAGTGAGTCGATGGGCACAGTGAACACTGAAGCTTTCTTT.

The chain uses TRBV29-1 and TRBJ2-5, with TRBD2 matching 7 bases. Losses at the gene ends were 2 bases for V and 1 base for J; bases not matched to a gene: 13. Germline V gives CDR1 SQVTM, CDR2 ANQGSEA. CDR3 size: 17 residues. In DNA, the CDR3 is TGCAGCGTTGAACCGATGCGGCTAGCGGTAACCCAAGAGACCCAGTACTTC. It translates to CSVEPMRLAVTQETQYF.

This clonotype was seen at least ten times. This CDR3 is CASSRTGFHEQYF. The CDR3 DNA follows: TGTGCCAGTAGTCGGACAGGGTTCCACGAGCAGTACTTC. The chain uses TRBV19 and TRBJ2-7, with 8 bases lining up with TRBD1. Germline V gene data show CDR1 as LNHDA and CDR2 as SQIVND (reference sequence). This CDR3 comprises 13 residues. V gave up 5 bases and J gave up 5 bases; unmatched junction bases: 5.

The V gene is TRBV20-1, the J gene TRBJ2-5; 9 bases are shared with TRBD2. Looked up from germline, CDR1 is DFQATT and CDR2 is SNEGSKA (reference sequence). This CDR3 is 18 amino acids long. CDR3 in amino acids: CSAQEFSEASGNTETQYF. CDR3 DNA: TGCAGCGCCCAAGAGTTTTCCGAGGCTAGCGGGAACACGGAGACCCAGTACTTC.

This clonotype was picked up many times. The V and J genes are TRBV15 and TRBJ2-7, with D uncertain. The CDR3 is 13 amino acids. V was trimmed by 0 bases and J by 6 bases, leaving 9 bases between them. Germline assignment: CDR1 LNHNV and CDR2 YYDKDF (reference sequence). CDR3: CATSRDQVSEQYF. CDR3 nucleotide sequence: TGTGCCACCAGCAGAGATCAGGTCTCCGAGCAGTACTTC.

Of note for this clonotype: The junction shows a germline mismatch at one end, possibly a read error. The chain carries TRBV7-9 and TRBJ2-7, with a tentative D call TRBD2 (5 bases). Germline-derived CDR1 and CDR2 are SEHNR and FQNEAQ (reference sequence). The CDR3 consists of 12 residues. The CDR3 DNA reads TGTGCCAGCAGCTTACGGGGATACGGGCAGTACTTC. Translating it yields CASSLRGYGQYF.

The rearrangement uses TRBV9 and TRBJ2-5, with D perhaps matching TRBD1 (5 bases). This CDR3 has 14 amino acids. V shed 5 bases and J shed 5 bases, with 16 bases lying between them. Germline V lookup: CDR1 SGDLS, CDR2 YYNGEE. The CDR3 region is CASSDPGSYETQYF. The CDR3 nucleotides are TGTGCCAGCAGTGATCCAGGGTCTTACGAGACCCAGTACTTC.

Worth noting for this clonotype: This clone may be a read error of a much larger clone one base away. The V gene is TRBV4-1, the J gene TRBJ1-1; D gene ambiguous. V shed 1 base and J shed 5 bases, with 8 bases lying between them. The CDR3 covers 13 residues. CDR1 is MGHRA, CDR2 YSYEKL, per germline. CDR3 nucleotide sequence: TGCGCCAGCAGCCAAGGATCAGCAACTGAAGCTTTCTTT. Residues: CASSQGSATEAFF.

The gene calls are TRBV29-1 and TRBJ1-2; the D is unclear. CDR3 length: 15 amino acids. Germline CDR1 SQVTM, CDR2 ANQGSEA. Trimming shortened V by 6 bases and J by 3 bases, and 20 bases separated the two germline ends. The CDR3, as DNA: TGCAGCGTCCCTTCCCCGAGCCGTACGGACTATGGCTACACCTTC. Its translation is CSVPSPSRTDYGYTF.